This T cell receptor (beta chain) was identified in a study of identical twins. Overall study results and limits: Excess sharing between twins was weaker in beta out-of-frame sequences.

This clonotype came up many times. The antigen is unknown. From the 5' RACE reads, TCRdb called clonotypes with MiXCR, one entry per CDR3 protein. The table lists hundreds of thousands of distinct CDR3 sequences, over 8.5% of them singletons. This same sample was also taken into another study, of yellow fever vaccine responses in identical twins.

This TCR came from a young woman in good health. The sequenced sample consisted of PBMCs.

The CDR3 nucleotides read TGTGCCAGCAGCTTAGCCCTTCAATACGAGCAGTACTTC. Translating gives CASSLALQYEQYF. The chain is built from TRBV7-9 and TRBJ2-7; no firm D call. The germline V and J ends were trimmed by 0 bases and 4 bases, with 7 bases remaining between them. The CDR3 extends over 13 amino acids. Germline V gives CDR1 SEHNR, CDR2 FQNEAQ (reference sequence).